Listed here are 30 T cell receptor beta chains from one sample, sequenced in a study of regulatory T cells in long-lasting Graves disease. Time point reported: newly diagnosed GD, antithyroid drugs for less than 3 months. The TCR library was prepared using RNA isolated from PBMCs. The TCR beta library used iRepertoire HTBI primers with Arm-PCR amplification of CDR3. TCRdb re-called the multiplex PCR reads through MiXCR, storing one row per CDR3 protein. The sample holds 550,000 to 600,000 distinct CDR3 sequences, roughly a sixth seen once. Separately, the same data were catalogued under a study of T cells in Graves' hyperthyroidism and ophthalmopathy.

The material was peripheral blood mononuclear cells (PBMCs), obtained at new diagnosis, from a patient treated with antithyroid drugs. These receptors came from a man between 18 and 35 years old with Graves disease.

J is TRBJ2-1 and V is TRBV3-1, with TRBD2 matching over 14 bases. J gave up 8 bases and V 4 bases, and 16 bases lay outside the gene matches. Germline CDR1 LGHDT, CDR2 YNNKEL (reference sequence). This CDR3 is 19 amino acids long. The CDR3 nucleotides read TGTGCCAGCAGCCGGGAGGGACTAGCGGGAGTCATAGTAGACGATGAGCAGTTCTTC. Its protein product is CASSREGLAGVIVDDEQFF.

The CDR3 region is CASSLTGTRKDTQYF. CDR3 nucleotide sequence: TGTGCCAGCAGCTTAACAGGGACTAGGAAAGATACGCAGTATTTT. The rearrangement links TRBV7-3 to TRBJ2-3, with 8 bases that match TRBD2. V shed 0 bases and J 5 bases; nucleotides not matched to a gene: 4. The CDR3 has 15 residues. CDR1 and CDR2 (germline): SGHTA, FQGTGA.

At least ten counts were recorded for this clonotype. The V and J genes are TRBV20-1 and TRBJ2-3, with D perhaps given as TRBD1 or TRBD2 (5 bases each). Germline V gene sequence: CDR1 DFQATT, CDR2 SNEGSKA (reference sequence). V was cut by 4 bases and J by 0 bases, with 11 bases left in between. The CDR3 totals 14 residues. In nucleotides, the CDR3 is TGCAGTGCTAATAACCGGGGCAGCACAGATACGCAGTATTTT. Protein sequence: CSANNRGSTDTQYF.

The rearrangement joins TRBV5-1 to TRBJ2-7; 8 bases agree with TRBD2. Trimming at V came to 4 bases and at J to 5 bases, leaving 8 bases not matched to a gene. Germline loops: CDR1 SGHRS, CDR2 YFSETQ. CDR3 length: 14 residues. The CDR3 sequence is CASSGTAREDEQYF. The CDR3 DNA is TGCGCCAGCAGCGGTACCGCGCGGGAGGACGAGCAGTACTTC.

This clonotype was seen at least ten times. The rearrangement uses TRBV29-1 and TRBJ2-5; 10 positions match TRBD1. V shed 6 bases, J shed 5 bases, and the junction held 9 bases outside the gene matches. This CDR3 region has 14 residues. Germline CDR1 reads SQVTM; CDR2 reads ANQGSEA. The CDR3 nucleotides read TGCAGCGTCGACGGGGACAGGGGAGGCGAGACCCAGTACTTC. This gives the protein CSVDGDRGGETQYF. Drawing the rest from reference TRBV29-1 and TRBJ2-5, the complete variable domain is SAVISQKPSRDICQRGTSLTIQCQVDSQVTMMFWYRQQPGQSLTLIATANQGSEATYESGFVIDKFPISRPNLTFSTLTVSNMSPEDSSIYLCSVDGDRGGETQYFGPGTRLLVL.

The V call is TRBV18, the J call TRBJ2-3; 10 nucleotides align to TRBD2. The CDR3 has 15 residues. J gave up 0 bases and V 10 bases, and 7 bases lay outside the gene matches. Per germline, CDR1 KGHSH and CDR2 LQKENI. For the CDR3, the DNA is TGTGCCACCCGGACTAGCGGATCTAGCACAGATACGCAGTATTTT. Residues: CATRTSGSSTDTQYF.

This clonotype showed up many times. The rearrangement links TRBV7-8 to TRBJ1-5; D is ambiguous. The germline V gene encodes CDR1 SGHVS and CDR2 FQNEAQ. V was trimmed by 3 bases and J by 3 bases, leaving 3 bases between them. The CDR3 is made up of 12 amino acids. CDR3 region: CASSFPNQPQHF. The CDR3 nucleotides are TGTGCCAGCAGCTTTCCCAATCAGCCCCAGCATTTT.

This clonotype appeared many times. The chain recombines TRBV30 with TRBJ2-7; 8 bases are a match to TRBD1. This CDR3 contains 13 residues. Looked up from germline, CDR1 is GTSNPN and CDR2 is SVGIG (reference sequence). The trim removed 5 bases at V and 0 bases at J, leaving 3 bases unmatched. The CDR3 protein is CAWSTGVSYEQYF. The DNA for the CDR3 is TGTGCCTGGTCGACAGGGGTCTCCTACGAGCAGTACTTC. The whole variable domain, remainder taken from reference TRBV30 and TRBJ2-7, is SQTIHQWPATLVQPVGSPLSLECTVEGTSNPNLYWYRQAAGRGLQLLFYSVGIGQISSEVPQNLSASRPQDRQFILSSKKLLLSDSGFYLCAWSTGVSYEQYFGPGTRLTVT.

This clonotype was recorded at least ten times. The J gene is TRBJ1-6, the V gene TRBV20-1, with no clear D. With 6 bases removed from V and 7 bases from J, the gap between germline ends came to 19 bases. The germline V gene has CDR1 DFQATT and CDR2 SNEGSKA (reference sequence). CDR3 length equals 15 residues. CDR3 nucleotides: TGCAGTGCCCTCTCAAAGTCCCCGTGGAATTCACCCCTCCACTTT. As protein: CSALSKSPWNSPLHF.

This clonotype showed up just a few times. The V and J genes are TRBV20-1 and TRBJ2-1; TRBD2 might be the D (6 bases). Trimming cost V 3 bases and J 9 bases, with 27 bases left between them. CDR1 and CDR2 from the germline V gene are DFQATT and SNEGSKA (reference sequence). The CDR3 runs 17 residues. CDR3: CSARRPGAGTLNSEQFF. In DNA, the CDR3 is TGCAGTGCTAGGAGACCCGGGGCCGGGACTCTAAACAGTGAGCAGTTCTTC.

This clonotype was detected only a few times. The chain combines TRBV20-1 with TRBJ2-3; D may match TRBD1 or TRBD2 (6 bases each). The CDR3 extends over 16 amino acids. The V gene lost 5 bases and the J gene lost 2 bases, with 20 bases spanning the gap. Germline V gene lookup returns CDR1 DFQATT and CDR2 SNEGSKA (reference sequence). CDR3 in DNA: TGCAGTGCTGGGGGGTTCGGGGGCGGGGACACAGATACGCAGTATTTT. The encoded protein is CSAGGFGGGDTDTQYF.

This chain joins TRBV3-1 and TRBJ2-7; no firm D call. CDR3 length equals 10 residues. Germline V gene lookup returns CDR1 LGHDT and CDR2 YNNKEL (reference sequence). The ends were cut back, 11 bases at V and 7 bases at J, with 12 bases in the middle. DNA of the CDR3: TGTGCCTCCGGATACAATGAGCAGTACTTC. Amino acid sequence: CASGYNEQYF.

This clonotype was seen repeatedly, ten times or more. This chain connects TRBV7-8 to TRBJ2-7; 14 nucleotides match TRBD2. The J segment lost 2 bases and the V segment lost 1 base, leaving 10 bases of the junction unmatched. The CDR3 runs 19 residues. Germline values: CDR1 SGHVS, CDR2 FQNEAQ. The CDR3 loop is CASSLVRTSGRPSTYEQYF. The CDR3 DNA is TGTGCCAGCAGCTTAGTGAGGACTAGCGGGAGGCCGTCGACCTACGAGCAGTACTTC.

This clonotype occurred many times. The chain couples TRBV7-8 to TRBJ2-7; TRBD1 agrees at 7 bases. The germline V gene encodes CDR1 SGHVS and CDR2 FQNEAQ. The V segment lost 5 bases and the J segment 0 bases; nucleotides outside the gene matches: 10. The CDR3 has 16 amino acids. For the CDR3, the DNA is TGTGCCAGCAGCCCCGATTCCGGGACAGCCTCCTACGAGCAGTACTTC. This translates into CASSPDSGTASYEQYF.

This clonotype was recorded many times. The rearrangement joins TRBV2 to TRBJ2-1; no definite D call. Germline V CDR1 and CDR2: SNHLY, FYNNEI. The V end was cut by 1 base, the J end by 4 bases, with 11 bases between. The CDR3 runs 15 residues. This CDR3 reads CASSEGPTEYNEQFF. CDR3 coding DNA: TGTGCCAGCAGTGAAGGCCCGACCGAATACAATGAGCAGTTCTTC. The whole variable domain, remainder taken from reference TRBV2 and TRBJ2-1, is EPEVTQTPSHQVTQMGQEVILRCVPISNHLYFYWYRQILGQKVEFLVSFYNNEISEKSEIFDDQFSVERPDGSNFTLKIRSTKLEDSAMYFCASSEGPTEYNEQFFGPGTRLTVL.

This clonotype appeared a few times. The CDR3 protein is CASSRDGRGTIEQFF. CDR3 DNA sequence: TGCGCCAGCAGCCGGGACGGGAGAGGTACAATTGAGCAGTTCTTC. V usage is TRBV5-1 and J usage is TRBJ2-1; D perhaps matches TRBD2 (6 bases). Trimming took 4 bases from V and 9 from J, leaving 20 bases between them. The CDR3 totals 15 residues. Germline CDR1 and CDR2: SGHRS and YFSETQ.

The chain employs TRBV5-1 and TRBJ2-5; D unresolved. In germline, CDR1 is SGHRS, CDR2 YFSETQ. Trimming stripped 0 bases from V and 5 bases from J, with 11 bases between. CDR3 length equals 14 residues. The CDR3 region is CASSLGVAPETQYF. For the CDR3, the DNA is TGCGCCAGCAGCTTGGGTGTAGCCCCCGAGACCCAGTACTTC.

This clonotype showed up just a few times. The chain couples TRBV5-1 to TRBJ2-5; TRBD2 agrees at 15 bases. This CDR3 is 17 amino acids long. Germline values: CDR1 SGHRS, CDR2 YFSETQ. V dropped 0 bases and J dropped 5; count of bases not matched to a gene: 5. CDR3 in amino acids: CASSLGGLAGGRETQYF. DNA for the CDR3: TGCGCCAGCAGCTTGGGGGGACTAGCGGGAGGACGCGAGACCCAGTACTTC.

V gene TRBV20-1 combines with J gene TRBJ2-3; maybe TRBD1 (5 bases). Germline assignment: CDR1 DFQATT and CDR2 SNEGSKA (reference sequence). Trimming took 6 bases from V and 0 from J, leaving 13 bases between them. The CDR3 totals 14 residues. CDR3 nucleotide sequence: TGCAGTGCACAAACTGGACATAGCACAGATACGCAGTATTTT. This sequence encodes CSAQTGHSTDTQYF.

The rearrangement uses TRBV20-1 and TRBJ1-2, with TRBD1 as a possible D gene (6 bases). In germline, CDR1 is DFQATT, CDR2 SNEGSKA (reference sequence). V gave up 1 base and J gave up 3 bases, with 15 bases separating them. This CDR3 is 15 amino acids long. Here the CDR3 DNA reads TGCAGTGCTAGAGTGCCGGGGGCGAAAGACTATGGCTACACCTTC. Amino acids: CSARVPGAKDYGYTF.

The rearrangement links TRBV29-1 to TRBJ2-3; D remains ambiguous. Trimming removed 4 bases from V and 2 bases from J, with 4 bases in between. Germline CDR1 SQVTM, CDR2 ANQGSEA. The length of the CDR3 is 11 residues. CDR3: CSVAFTDTQYF. DNA of the CDR3: TGCAGCGTTGCCTTCACAGATACGCAGTATTTT.

This chain connects TRBV19 to TRBJ2-1, with TRBD2 identical over 10 bases. The CDR3 has 17 amino acids. V was clipped by 2 bases and J by 2 bases; unmatched bases: 6. In germline, CDR1 is LNHDA, CDR2 SQIVND (reference sequence). The CDR3 DNA is TGTGCCAGTAGTATACGGGCTACTAGCGGGGCCTACAATGAGCAGTTCTTC. This encodes CASSIRATSGAYNEQFF.

The CDR3, as DNA: TGTGCCAGCAGGTTATGGCAGGGAGGCGAAAAACTGTTTTTT. This sequence encodes CASRLWQGGEKLFF. The V gene is TRBV12-3 or TRBV12-4, the J gene TRBJ1-4; TRBD1 might be the D (5 bases). Trimming pared 6 bases from V and 8 bases from J, leaving 16 bases between. There are 14 residues in the CDR3.

Ten or more counts support this clonotype. This chain links TRBV7-3 with TRBJ2-3; 10 bases match TRBD2. The CDR3 loop spans 15 amino acids. Germline V gene sequence: CDR1 SGHTA, CDR2 FQGTGA. J gave up 6 bases and V 5 bases, and 8 bases lay outside the gene matches. The CDR3 region is CASSQAGGPRDTQYF. The CDR3 nucleotides read TGTGCCAGCAGCCAAGCGGGAGGGCCCCGGGATACGCAGTATTTT.

This clonotype has at least ten counts. V is TRBV20-1 and J is TRBJ2-7; 8 nucleotides line up with TRBD1. The CDR3 extends over 14 amino acids. The V and J ends lost 5 bases and 6 bases, in that order; junction bases with no gene match: 12. CDR1 is DFQATT and CDR2 is SNEGSKA in the germline V gene (reference sequence). CDR3: CSARRGRPGGEQYF. CDR3 nucleotide sequence: TGCAGTGCTCGCAGGGGGCGCCCAGGTGGCGAGCAGTACTTC.

The chain recombines TRBV4-1 with TRBJ2-7, with TRBD2 as a possible D gene (6 bases). Germline CDR1 is MGHRA and CDR2 is YSYEKL. The CDR3 is 17 amino acids. The ends were cut back, 1 base at V and 2 bases at J, with 18 bases in the middle. The CDR3 nucleotides read TGCGCCAGCAGCCAAGGGAGGGCCGCGGGTTTAGCCTACGAGCAGTACTTC. Translated, it gives CASSQGRAAGLAYEQYF.

Of note for this clonotype: A much larger clone lies a single base off, so this may be a read error. The chain carries TRBV7-8 and TRBJ2-7; 10 positions agree with TRBD2. The CDR3 is made up of 14 amino acids. Germline V lookup: CDR1 SGHVS, CDR2 FQNEAQ. This chain's CDR3 is CASNLSGRAYEQYF. CDR3 coding DNA: TGTGCCAGCAACTTAAGCGGGAGGGCCTACGAGCAGTACTTC. The variable domain in full, with the rest retrieved from reference TRBV7-8 and TRBJ2-7, is GAGVSQSPRYKVAKRGQDVALRCDPISGHVSLFWYQQALGQGPEFLTYFQNEAQLDKSGLPSDRFFAERPEGSVSTLKIQRTQQEDSAVYLCASNLSGRAYEQYFGPGTRLTVT.

The CDR3 DNA follows: TGTGCCAGCAGCGCCGGGACTAGCGGGACGGGCGAGCAGTACTTC. Protein: CASSAGTSGTGEQYF. J is TRBJ2-7 and V is TRBV11-2; 13 bases align to TRBD2. Germline loops: CDR1 SGHAT, CDR2 FQNNGV. J was trimmed by 6 bases and V by 5 bases; bases with no gene match: 7. The CDR3 extends over 15 amino acids.

This clonotype was counted ten times or more. The rearrangement uses TRBV11-2 and TRBJ2-7; D might be TRBD1 or TRBD2, each matching 5 bases. The CDR3 is 14 amino acids. The V gene's germline CDR1 is SGHAT and CDR2 FQNNGV. The ends were cut back, 0 bases at V and 6 bases at J, with 12 bases in the middle. This CDR3 reads CASSLDPVGTEQYF. CDR3 DNA sequence: TGTGCCAGCAGCTTAGATCCGGTAGGGACCGAGCAGTACTTC.

This chain connects TRBV27 to TRBJ2-3; D uncertain. The CDR3 extends over 14 amino acids. Germline CDR1 reads MNHEY; CDR2 reads SMNVEV (reference sequence). The V and J ends lost 8 bases and 1 base respectively, with 13 bases between them. The CDR3: CASQSNFRTDTQYF. The DNA of the CDR3 is TGTGCCAGCCAAAGTAACTTCCGCACAGATACGCAGTATTTT.